Reported below is one T cell receptor beta chain. Repertoires were generated with immunoSEQ multiplex PCR, while TCRdb's copy carries only in-frame clones and drops some. The sample consists of under 200,000 clones, 60% to 85% of them appearing once. The record originates from a study of blood T cell repertoires in COVID-19. The wider study: There were acute and convalescent COVID-19 samples, and they came from the United States, Italy and Spain.

Between the trimmed V and J ends, which lost 4 bases and 2 bases, there was a span of 11 bases. From germline, CDR1 is KGHSH and CDR2 LQKENI. This CDR3 region has 14 residues. V and J are TRBV18 and TRBJ2-5, with D possibly TRBD2 on 5 matching bases. Source material: peripheral blood. The clonotype originates from a man aged 55 to 70 with acute or convalescent COVID-19. The CDR3 nucleotides read TGTGCCAGCTCACGAGGGCAGGTACAAGAGACCCAGTACTTC. This codes for CASSRGQVQETQYF. Combining the CDR3 with reference TRBV18 and TRBJ2-5 gives the whole variable domain NAGVMQNPRHLVRRRGQEARLRCSPMKGHSHVYWYRQLPEEGLKFMVYLQKENIIDESGMPKERFSAEFPKEGPSILRIQQVVRGDSAAYFCASSRGQVQETQYFGPGTRLLVL.